The clone carrying this T cell receptor (beta chain) was counted ten times or more. The entry originates in a study of T cells in Graves' hyperthyroidism and ophthalmopathy. Amplification of TCR beta CDR3 regions was performed using RNA transcripts as template. First-round RT-PCR of the TCR CDR3 relied on the HTBI primer set. TCRdb passed the multiplex PCR reads through MiXCR, listing each CDR3 protein once. The data show 300,000 to 400,000 distinct CDR3 sequences, with around 15% seen just once and around 20% held by the top ten. Germline V gene data show CDR1 as ENHRY and CDR2 as SYGVKD. J gave up 6 bases and V 2 bases, and 5 bases lay outside the gene matches. The CDR3 runs to 14 residues.

Specimen: blood. The rearrangement uses TRBV10-3 and TRBJ2-3, with 7 nucleotides matching TRBD1. This TCR was sampled from a woman in her thirties with Graves' ophthalmopathy. CDR3 in amino acids: CAISEDRDGDTQYF. The CDR3 nucleotides read TGTGCCATCAGTGAGGACAGGGACGGGGATACGCAGTATTTT.